This TCR beta chain derives from a study of control samples from healthy donors and cancer patients. The germline CDR1 and CDR2 sequences are MNHEY and SMNVEV (reference sequence). This CDR3 region has 14 residues. V shed 4 bases and J 5 bases; nucleotides not matched to a gene: 7. This clone was detected once. Assay: immunoSEQ multiplex PCR; the TCRdb copy retains only in-frame clones and omits some. Of approximately 50,000 clones listed, roughly 96% are singletons. Sequencing used blood. The receptor was derived from a man aged 25 to 40 in good health. The chain recombines TRBV27 with TRBJ2-7; 8 nucleotides line up with TRBD1. The CDR3 sequence: CASSSLDRGHEQYF. CDR3 sequence (DNA): TGTGCCAGCAGTTCCCTTGACAGGGGACACGAGCAGTACTTC.